These 12 T cell receptor beta chains were sequenced from one sample in a study of T cells after yellow fever vaccination. TCRdb re-derived calls from the 5' RACE reads in MiXCR, one entry per CDR3 protein. Of approximately 24,000 distinct CDR3 sequences detected, under 7% appear once; the ten largest clones hold about 12%. This specimen consisted of PBMCs, either bulk or a sorted T-cell subset (CD4+, CD8+, memory, or dextramer-sorted; not recorded which), obtained 15 days after the yellow fever booster vaccination. The receptor source for this set is a man aged 25 to 40 who received the YFV17D yellow fever vaccine.

This clonotype was detected ten times or more. V usage is TRBV9 and J usage is TRBJ1-1, with 10 bases lining up with TRBD1. CDR3 length: 17 amino acids. The germline CDR1 and CDR2 sequences are SGDLS and YYNGEE. The ends lost 4 bases at V and 5 bases at J; junction bases unmatched: 14. The CDR3 coding sequence is TGTGCCAGCAGCCTCAACAGGGACAGGGGAGAGGTAACTGAAGCTTTCTTT. It translates to CASSLNRDRGEVTEAFF.

This clonotype was seen repeatedly, ten times or more. The chain uses TRBV5-6 and TRBJ1-1; D gene ambiguous. Between the trimmed V and J ends, which lost 1 base and 3 bases, there was a span of 13 bases. Germline loops: CDR1 SGHDT, CDR2 YYEEEE. This CDR3 contains 15 residues. The CDR3 reads CASSLRTRRDTEAFF. CDR3 bases: TGTGCCAGCAGCTTGAGGACCAGGCGGGACACTGAAGCTTTCTTT.

In its sample, this clonotype was seen many times. The CDR3 DNA reads as TGCGCCAGCAGCTTGGAGGGGGAAGAGAATGAGCAGTTCTTC. It encodes CASSLEGEENEQFF. The chain employs TRBV5-1 and TRBJ2-1; D perhaps matches TRBD1 (6 bases). The CDR3 contains 14 residues. Germline-derived CDR1 and CDR2 are SGHRS and YFSETQ. V was pared by 0 bases and J by 7 bases, with 11 bases between.

There are many counts of this clonotype. The gene calls are TRBV20-1 and TRBJ2-2, with 11 bases that match TRBD1. CDR1 is DFQATT, CDR2 SNEGSKA, per germline (reference sequence). The junction had 4 bases not matched to a gene; V was cut back by 5 bases and J by 5 bases. The CDR3 is 14 amino acids. CDR3 in amino acids: CSASRDRGTGELFF. In DNA form, the CDR3 reads TGCAGTGCTTCCCGGGACAGGGGGACCGGGGAGCTGTTTTTT.

There are many counts of this clonotype. The rearrangement joins TRBV7-2 to TRBJ2-1; 11 nucleotides line up with TRBD2. V trimming: 7 bases; J trimming: 9 bases; junction bases outside the gene matches: 11. Looked up from germline, CDR1 is SGHTA and CDR2 is FQGNSA. The CDR3 consists of 15 residues. This CDR3 is CASTPRWLAGGEQFF. The CDR3 coding sequence is TGTGCCAGCACCCCCCGGTGGCTAGCGGGAGGTGAGCAGTTCTTC.

This clonotype was counted ten times or more. V is TRBV11-2 and J is TRBJ2-7; 11 nucleotides align to TRBD2. V was pared by 5 bases and J by 2 bases, with 5 bases of the junction left unmatched. The length of the CDR3 is 15 residues. Germline CDR1 and CDR2: SGHAT and FQNNGV. The chain's CDR3 is CASSPRTSGPYEQYF. As DNA, the CDR3 is TGTGCCAGCAGCCCCCGGACTAGCGGGCCCTACGAGCAGTACTTC.

This clonotype was seen many times. V gene TRBV7-9 combines with J gene TRBJ2-1; 11 nucleotides agree with TRBD1. After removal of 7 bases from V and 6 bases from J, the junction contained 11 bases not matched to a gene. From germline, CDR1 is SEHNR and CDR2 FQNEAQ (reference sequence). The CDR3 is 16 amino acids. The CDR3 DNA reads TGTGCCAGCACCCAGGGGACAGGGGGTTCTTTCAATGAGCAGTTCTTC. It translates to CASTQGTGGSFNEQFF. Together with reference TRBV7-9 and TRBJ2-1, the CDR3 gives the full variable domain: DTGVSQNPRHKITKRGQNVTFRCDPISEHNRLYWYRQTLGQGPEFLTYFQNEAQLEKSRLLSDRFSAERPKGSFSTLEIQRTEQGDSAMYLCASTQGTGGSFNEQFFGPGTRLTVL.

This clonotype has at least ten counts. The V call is TRBV5-1, the J call TRBJ2-1; D might be TRBD1 or TRBD2, each matching 5 bases. V lost 3 bases and J lost 4, with 23 bases in between. CDR1 is SGHRS, CDR2 YFSETQ, per germline. This CDR3 is built from 18 residues. As DNA, the CDR3 is TGCGCCAGCAGCTCCCCGGGGAAGGGCGGACAAAAGTACAATGAGCAGTTCTTC. Translating gives CASSSPGKGGQKYNEQFF.

This clonotype qualifies as medium-sized. The chain employs TRBV28 and TRBJ2-3; no reliable D call. V lost 6 bases to trimming and J lost 4 bases, with 8 bases between them. Germline CDR1 reads MDHEN; CDR2 reads SYDVKM. The CDR3 sequence is 12 residues long. CDR3 sequence: CASSLGADTQYF. The CDR3 DNA follows: TGTGCCAGCAGCCTTGGAGCAGATACGCAGTATTTT.

Many counts were recorded for this clonotype. The V gene is TRBV6-5, the J gene TRBJ1-2; maybe TRBD1 (6 bases). Germline V gene sequence: CDR1 MNHEY, CDR2 SVGAGI. V was pared by 6 bases and J by 6 bases, with 17 bases between. The CDR3 runs to 14 residues. The CDR3 sequence is CASSRPDSTNGYTF. The CDR3 coding sequence is TGTGCCAGCAGCCGACCGGACAGTACAAATGGCTACACCTTC.

At least ten counts were recorded for this clonotype. V is TRBV12-3 or TRBV12-4 and J is TRBJ1-2, with D possibly being TRBD1 (5 bases). This CDR3 contains 12 residues. Trimming removed 5 bases from V and 7 bases from J, with 11 bases in between. The CDR3 sequence is CASSRDVGGYTF. The CDR3 bases are TGTGCCAGCAGTCGGGACGTGGGTGGCTACACCTTC.

In its sample, this clonotype was seen many times. The rearrangement uses TRBV7-2 and TRBJ2-1; tentative D call: TRBD1 (6 bases). V was pared by 1 base and J by 7 bases, with 14 bases between. CDR1 is SGHTA, CDR2 FQGNSA, per germline. CDR3 size: 15 residues. The CDR3 spells CASSLVTGTSNEQFF. CDR3 nucleotides: TGTGCCAGCAGCTTAGTCACTGGGACAAGTAATGAGCAGTTCTTC.